Here is one T cell receptor (beta chain) with its context. The target antigen is unknown. Sequencing used immunoSEQ multiplex PCR; TCRdb keeps in-frame clones, though not all of them. The table records roughly 13,000 clones, about three fifths of them present only once. Per the germline V gene, CDR1 is MNHEY and CDR2 is SVGAGI. The CDR3 has 15 residues. This sample was included in a study of T cell clonotyping in hematopoietic cell transplantation. Study-wide results and limits: Pathologically expanded recipient clonotypes increased progressively from day 30 to day 180 as diversity fell. At the given depth, recipient repertoires were over 95% de novo clonotypes.

The clonotype was recovered from a human donor who either received an allogeneic hematopoietic cell transplant for a myeloid malignancy or was a related donor (not recorded which). Some clones in this sample may be carry-over from other donors' samples. Sequencing input: PBMCs. The rearrangement links TRBV6-5 to TRBJ2-5; no clear D. The DNA matches TRBJ2-7 better at its end, which makes the J call doubtful. Here the CDR3 reads CASSYGAYGAYEQYF. The CDR3 DNA reads as TGTGCCAGCAGTTACGGTGCGTATGGGGCCTACGAGCAGTACTTC.